Each of the 21 T cell receptor beta chains below was sequenced from the same sample in a study of OX40 agonist ivuxolimab in advanced cancers. Assay used: immunoSEQ multiplex PCR; TCRdb lists only in-frame clones, some missing. The sample comprises about 14,000 clones, over 75% of which are singletons, and 14% rests with the top ten. The specimen was CD4+ or CD8+ T cells sorted from blood, collected in a trial of the OX40 agonist ivuxolimab. These receptors all come from an adult with an advanced solid tumor such as melanoma, head and neck, liver or kidney cancer.

The chain is built from TRBV29-1 and TRBJ1-1; no clear D gene. With 1 base removed from V and 10 bases from J, the gap between germline ends came to 19 bases. The CDR3 runs to 14 residues. Germline V gene sequence: CDR1 SQVTM, CDR2 ANQGSEA. Here the CDR3 reads CSVEAASGGERAFF. DNA of the CDR3: TGCAGCGTTGAAGCCGCTTCGGGAGGAGAAAGAGCTTTCTTT.

The chain carries TRBV4-1 and TRBJ1-4; 7 bases fit TRBD1. The CDR3 runs 14 residues. The V segment lost 1 base and the J segment 7 bases; nucleotides outside the gene matches: 3. Germline V CDR1 and CDR2: MGHRA, YSYEKL. The DNA for the CDR3 is TGCGCCAGCAGCCAAGGAGGGGGCGGTGAAAAACTGTTTTTT. It yields the protein CASSQGGGGEKLFF.

The genes are TRBV27 and TRBJ1-5; TRBD1 might be the D (5 bases). The CDR3 covers 15 residues. Per germline, CDR1 MNHEY and CDR2 SMNVEV (reference sequence). Trimming removed 0 bases at V and 3 bases at J, with 9 bases between. CDR3: CASSLSRRDNQPQHF. The CDR3 DNA sequence: TGTGCCAGCAGTTTATCCCGCAGGGACAATCAGCCCCAGCATTTT.

This clone was observed a handful of times. The chain combines TRBV2 with TRBJ1-1; D possibly corresponds to TRBD1 (5 bases). With 8 bases removed from V and 2 bases from J, the gap between germline ends came to 15 bases. The germline CDR1 and CDR2 sequences are SNHLY and FYNNEI. The CDR3 extends over 14 amino acids. The CDR3 DNA reads as TGTGCCAGCGTGACCTGGGACTCCAACACTGAAGCTTTCTTT. Translating it yields CASVTWDSNTEAFF.

The rearrangement uses TRBV11-1 and TRBJ2-3, with D possibly being TRBD2 (5 bases). Deletions cut 2 bases from V and 3 bases from J, with 12 bases between. The CDR3 extends over 15 amino acids. Germline V gene data show CDR1 as SGHAT and CDR2 as FQDESV (reference sequence). The CDR3, as DNA: TGTGCCAGCAGCTTACTCGGGGTGGAAACAGATACGCAGTATTTT. Its protein is CASSLLGVETDTQYF.

The rearrangement links TRBV4-1 to TRBJ1-6; D might be TRBD1 (5 bases). V was trimmed by 0 bases and J by 9 bases, leaving 15 bases between them. In germline, CDR1 is MGHRA, CDR2 YSYEKL. The CDR3 loop spans 16 amino acids. CDR3 in amino acids: CASSQDGSGLGSPLHF. DNA of the CDR3: TGCGCCAGCAGCCAAGATGGGTCAGGGTTAGGTTCACCCCTCCACTTT.

The J gene is TRBJ2-7, the V gene TRBV27; D unclear. There are 12 residues in the CDR3. V was shortened by 8 bases and J by 1 base, with 9 bases between the two germline ends. Germline-derived CDR1 and CDR2 are MNHEY and SMNVEV (reference sequence). The CDR3 reads CASGPNSYEQYF. The CDR3 nucleotides are TGTGCCAGCGGGCCGAATTCCTACGAGCAGTACTTC.

V usage is TRBV27 and J usage is TRBJ2-3, with 12 nucleotides matching TRBD2. The V gene end was trimmed by 0 bases and the J gene end by 6 bases; junction bases not matched to a gene: 1. The CDR3 loop spans 15 amino acids. Germline V gives CDR1 MNHEY, CDR2 SMNVEV (reference sequence). The CDR3 DNA reads TGTGCCAGCAGTTTATCTGGGACTAGCGGGGATACGCAGTATTTT. Amino acids: CASSLSGTSGDTQYF.

This clone was seen a single time. The V gene is TRBV27, the J gene TRBJ1-5, with D possibly matching TRBD1 (5 bases). This CDR3 comprises 14 residues. CDR1 is MNHEY and CDR2 is SMNVEV in the germline V gene (reference sequence). Trimming cost V 5 bases and J 5 bases, with 13 bases left between them. The CDR3 DNA follows: TGTGCCAGCAGTGACCAGGGTTTACATCAGCCCCAGCATTTT. The encoded protein is CASSDQGLHQPQHF.

The count of this clone is one. The chain uses TRBV4-2 and TRBJ2-5; D ambiguous. V lost 3 bases to trimming and J lost 3 bases, with 14 bases between them. CDR1 and CDR2 from the germline V gene are LGHNA and YNFKEQ. This CDR3 region has 15 residues. The CDR3 region is CASSQTTWHKETQYF. The CDR3 DNA sequence: TGTGCCAGCAGCCAGACCACGTGGCACAAAGAGACCCAGTACTTC.

The V and J genes are TRBV7-9 and TRBJ2-2, with D unclear. The CDR3 totals 13 residues. Trimming pared 6 bases from V and 1 base from J, leaving 6 bases between. Germline CDR1 SEHNR, CDR2 FQNEAQ (reference sequence). CDR3 protein: CASREENTGELFF. As DNA, the CDR3 is TGTGCCAGCAGGGAAGAGAACACCGGGGAGCTGTTTTTT.

The chain carries TRBV29-1 and TRBJ2-7; 9 positions match TRBD1. The germline CDR1 and CDR2 sequences are SQVTM and ANQGSEA. This CDR3 has 13 residues. V lost 6 bases, J lost 2 bases, and 5 bases stayed unmatched. CDR3 protein: CSVRTGDTYEQYF. The CDR3 DNA follows: TGCAGCGTACGGACAGGGGACACCTACGAGCAGTACTTC.

The chain has TRBV5-5 and TRBJ2-7, with TRBD1 as a possible D gene (5 bases). The CDR3 spans 15 residues. CDR1 is SGHKS and CDR2 is YYEKEE in the germline V gene (reference sequence). The V gene lost 3 bases and the J gene lost 2 bases, with 15 bases spanning the gap. The CDR3 sequence: CASSSPGGAAYEQYF. CDR3 nucleotides: TGTGCCAGCAGCTCTCCGGGTGGGGCCGCCTACGAGCAGTACTTC.

The DNA for the CDR3 is TGCGCCAGCAGCTTATCAGATACGCAGTATTTT. Translated: CASSLSDTQYF. The J gene is TRBJ2-3, the V gene TRBV5-1, with no clear D. Between the trimmed V and J ends, which lost 2 bases and 4 bases, there was a span of 2 bases. Germline CDR1 SGHRS, CDR2 YFSETQ. The CDR3 is made up of 11 amino acids.

The chain links TRBV7-9 to TRBJ2-7, with a weak D call TRBD1 (5 bases). Per the germline V gene, CDR1 is SEHNR and CDR2 is FQNEAQ (reference sequence). Trimming cost V 7 bases and J 2 bases, with 9 bases left between them. This CDR3 is built from 12 residues. CDR3 protein: CASTDITYEQYF. DNA of the CDR3: TGTGCCAGCACGGACATTACCTACGAGCAGTACTTC.

The chain uses TRBV5-6 and TRBJ1-2, with unresolved D. V lost 4 bases and J 4 bases, leaving 8 bases between the germline ends. The CDR3 is 12 amino acids. Germline V lookup: CDR1 SGHDT, CDR2 YYEEEE. The CDR3 DNA follows: TGTGCCAGCAGCACGGAGGTCTATGGCTACACCTTC. Its translation: CASSTEVYGYTF.

The chain is built from TRBV7-9 and TRBJ2-1; D may be TRBD2 (6 bases). This CDR3 has 14 residues. V lost 7 bases, J lost 0 bases, and 10 bases lay in between. Germline CDR1 reads SEHNR; CDR2 reads FQNEAQ (reference sequence). The CDR3, as DNA: TGTGCCAGCACTAGCGAGAGCTCCTACAATGAGCAGTTCTTC. This gives the protein CASTSESSYNEQFF.

The CDR3 DNA reads as TGTGCCAGCAGCTTAAATCCCCTCGTTAACATCTACAATGAGCAGTTCTTC. Its protein is CASSLNPLVNIYNEQFF. V is TRBV7-2 and J is TRBJ2-1; D is unresolved. This CDR3 is 17 amino acids long. The germline V and J ends were trimmed by 2 bases and 3 bases, with 17 bases remaining between them. Germline CDR1 reads SGHTA; CDR2 reads FQGNSA.

J is TRBJ2-5 and V is TRBV2; 7 bases agree with TRBD2. V gave up 3 bases and J gave up 0 bases; unmatched junction bases: 4. The CDR3 runs 15 residues. Germline loops: CDR1 SNHLY, CDR2 FYNNEI. For the CDR3, the DNA is TGTGCCAGCAGTGATGGGACTACCAACCAAGAGACCCAGTACTTC. It codes for CASSDGTTNQETQYF.

The gene calls are TRBV4-1 and TRBJ2-5; 12 nucleotides agree with TRBD2. Matching the DNA end better, TRBJ2-7 makes the J call doubtful. The CDR3 loop spans 15 amino acids. CDR1 is MGHRA, CDR2 YSYEKL, per germline. CDR3 region: CASSSGLAGIYEQYF. CDR3 in DNA: TGCGCCAGCAGCTCCGGACTAGCGGGAATCTACGAGCAGTACTTC.

The chain combines TRBV27 with TRBJ2-5; TRBD2 aligns across 12 bases. CDR1 MNHEY and CDR2 SMNVEV come from the germline V gene (reference sequence). The CDR3 is 16 amino acids. With 3 bases clipped from V and 3 bases from J, the junction kept 5 bases outside the gene matches. As DNA, the CDR3 is TGTGCCAGCAGTTTGGGCCTAGCGGGGGGGAAAGAGACCCAGTACTTC. Its protein product is CASSLGLAGGKETQYF.